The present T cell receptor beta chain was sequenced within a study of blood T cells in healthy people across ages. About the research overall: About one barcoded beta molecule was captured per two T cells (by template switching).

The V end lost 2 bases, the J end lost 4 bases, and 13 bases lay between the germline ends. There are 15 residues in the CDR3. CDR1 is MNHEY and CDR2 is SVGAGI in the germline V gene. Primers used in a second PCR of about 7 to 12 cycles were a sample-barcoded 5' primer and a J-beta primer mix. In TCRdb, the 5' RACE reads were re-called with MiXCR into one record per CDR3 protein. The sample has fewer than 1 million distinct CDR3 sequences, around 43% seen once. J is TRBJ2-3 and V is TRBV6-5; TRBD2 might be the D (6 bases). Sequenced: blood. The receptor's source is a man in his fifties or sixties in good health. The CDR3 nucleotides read TGTGCCAGCAGTTACGGGCAGGGAGGCGCAGATACGCAGTATTTT. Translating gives CASSYGQGGADTQYF.